The T cell receptor beta chain described here comes from a study of regulatory T cells in long-lasting Graves disease. As to this clonotype: What it binds is not known.

Whole-study results and caveats: Accuracy could have been hurt by small sample size. Samples came from peripheral blood alone, without thyroid tissue. When disease was persistent, TRBV28, TRBJ1-2 and TRBJ2-5 were the favored segments.

Regarding time point: persistent/refractory GD, antithyroid drugs over 5 years with positive TRAb. The authors made the TCR library using RNA they extracted from PBMCs. Germline V gene sequence: CDR1 GTSNPN, CDR2 SVGIG (reference sequence). Trimming removed 3 bases from V and 4 bases from J, with 9 bases in between. CDR3 length: 13 amino acids. Investigators prepared the TCR beta libraries by applying iRepertoire HTBI primers and Arm-PCR of CDR3 regions. Authors' processing steps: Segment identification across samples yielded 55 to 65 TRBV and roughly 15 TRBJ segments. TCRdb called the multiplex PCR reads again in MiXCR, with one record for every CDR3 protein. The V and J calls, along with clone size, are taken from TCRdb and not from the paper's own processing. Among around 430,000 distinct CDR3 sequences listed, 22% were seen once.

The TCR originated in a female donor with Graves disease. V and J are TRBV30 and TRBJ1-4; D is undetermined. This material consisted of peripheral blood mononuclear cells (PBMCs), taken when the disease was refractory, from a patient treated with antithyroid drugs. CDR3 nucleotides: TGTGCCTGGAGCTGGACCGGTAATGAAAAACTGTTTTTT. It codes for CAWSWTGNEKLFF.